This passage covers 10 T cell receptor beta chains from one sample sequenced in a study of blood T cell repertoires in COVID-19. This table comes from immunoSEQ multiplex PCR, and its TCRdb copy is limited to in-frame clones, with some not included. The sample shows 400,000 to 500,000 clones, roughly 84% of them seen only once. The sample taken for sequencing was PBMCs or T cells enriched from blood (not recorded which). Every receptor here comes from a woman aged 18 to 35 who had been exposed to COVID-19.

The V gene is TRBV4-1, the J gene TRBJ2-5; tentatively, D is TRBD2 (5 bases). The V gene lost 1 base and the J gene lost 3 bases, with 15 bases spanning the gap. Germline lookup yields CDR1 MGHRA and CDR2 YSYEKL. This CDR3 comprises 16 residues. CDR3 in DNA: TGCGCCAGCAGCCAAGGAAAAGGGAAGAGGGAAGAGACCCAGTACTTC. Amino acid sequence: CASSQGKGKREETQYF.

J is TRBJ2-7 and V is TRBV15; 9 positions agree with TRBD1. V was clipped by 3 bases and J by 4 bases; unmatched bases: 4. The germline V gene encodes CDR1 LNHNV and CDR2 YYDKDF (reference sequence). CDR3 length: 14 amino acids. Here the CDR3 DNA reads TGTGCCACCAGCAGTACAGGACAGGGGTACGAGCAGTACTTC. Protein sequence: CATSSTGQGYEQYF.

This clone was detected once. The CDR3 nucleotides are TGTGCCAGCAGCTCCAAGGGACTAGCGGGAGGTGAGGGACAGTTCTTC. This encodes CASSSKGLAGGEGQFF. The V call is TRBV7-2, the J call TRBJ2-1, with 15 bases identical to TRBD2. The CDR3 has 16 amino acids. Germline V gives CDR1 SGHTA, CDR2 FQGNSA. V gave up 4 bases and J gave up 13 bases; unmatched junction bases: 11.

J is TRBJ2-3 and V is TRBV24-1, with a possible D match to TRBD1 (6 bases). V was pared by 8 bases and J by 3 bases, with 8 bases between. CDR1 is KGHDR, CDR2 SFDVKD, per germline. CDR3 length: 12 residues. CDR3 sequence reads: CATNRETDTQYF. The CDR3 nucleotides read TGTGCCACCAACAGGGAAACAGATACGCAGTATTTT.

The chain uses TRBV27 and TRBJ2-1; D gene uncertain. The V gene's germline CDR1 is MNHEY and CDR2 SMNVEV (reference sequence). The CDR3 consists of 13 residues. V dropped 4 bases and J dropped 1 base, with 5 bases sitting between them. The CDR3 is CASSSESYNEQFF. The CDR3 region has the DNA TGTGCCAGCAGTTCAGAATCCTACAATGAGCAGTTCTTC.

The gene calls are TRBV6-1 and TRBJ2-3, with D perhaps TRBD2 (7 bases). The CDR3 extends over 16 amino acids. V gave up 4 bases and J gave up 3 bases, with 17 bases separating them. In germline, CDR1 is MNHNS, CDR2 SASEGT. CDR3: CASSGVRGGATDTQYF. CDR3 nucleotide sequence: TGTGCCAGCAGTGGAGTAAGGGGGGGGGCGACAGATACGCAGTATTTT.

The sample holds one count of this clone. The chain recombines TRBV24-1 with TRBJ2-5, with 15 bases lining up with TRBD2. There are 21 residues in the CDR3. V dropped 2 bases and J dropped 0; count of bases not matched to a gene: 12. Germline CDR1 KGHDR, CDR2 SFDVKD. DNA for the CDR3: TGTGCCACCAGTGATTCCATTTGGACTAGCGGGAGGGACGGGTACCAAGAGACCCAGTACTTC. Its protein product is CATSDSIWTSGRDGYQETQYF.

This sequence joins TRBV2 and TRBJ2-1; D remains ambiguous. V dropped 8 bases and J dropped 0 bases, with 8 bases sitting between them. CDR3 size: 13 residues. Per the germline V gene, CDR1 is SNHLY and CDR2 is FYNNEI. The CDR3 nucleotides are TGTGCCAGCGCCCCTAGCTCCTACAATGAGCAGTTCTTC. It specifies CASAPSSYNEQFF. Drawing the rest from reference TRBV2 and TRBJ2-1, the complete variable domain is EPEVTQTPSHQVTQMGQEVILRCVPISNHLYFYWYRQILGQKVEFLVSFYNNEISEKSEIFDDQFSVERPDGSNFTLKIRSTKLEDSAMYFCASAPSSYNEQFFGPGTRLTVL.

This clone was observed once. The chain combines TRBV3-1 (or the pseudogene TRBV3-2) with TRBJ1-6; no firm D call. The germline CDR1 and CDR2 sequences are LGHDT and YNNKEL (reference sequence). CDR3 length: 17 amino acids. V lost 1 base and J lost 9, with 19 bases in between. CDR3 sequence (DNA): TGTGCCAGCAGCCAAGTTGAGTCACGCAGTGGACTTTCACCCCTCCACTTT. Its protein product is CASSQVESRSGLSPLHF.

V and J are TRBV6-4 and TRBJ1-5, with TRBD1 matching over 10 bases. Trimming cost V 5 bases and J 0 bases; bases outside gene matches: 7. This CDR3 region has 17 residues. Per the germline V gene, CDR1 is MRHNA and CDR2 is SNTAGT. CDR3 in DNA: TGTGCCAGCAGTAGCCGGGACAGGGGACATAGCAATCAGCCCCAGCATTTT. This codes for CASSSRDRGHSNQPQHF.